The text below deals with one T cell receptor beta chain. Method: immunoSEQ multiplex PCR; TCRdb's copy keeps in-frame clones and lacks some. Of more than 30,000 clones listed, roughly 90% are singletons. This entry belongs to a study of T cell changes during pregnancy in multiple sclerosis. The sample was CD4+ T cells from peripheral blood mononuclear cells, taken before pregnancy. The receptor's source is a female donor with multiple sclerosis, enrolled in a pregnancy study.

CDR3 in DNA: TGCGCCAGCAGCCCGGACAGCAATTCACCCCTCCACTTT. Its protein is CASSPDSNSPLHF. This chain joins TRBV5-1 and TRBJ1-6; possible D gene TRBD1, 6 bases. V was trimmed by 4 bases and J by 7 bases, leaving 9 bases between them. The CDR3 is 13 amino acids. Per germline, CDR1 SGHRS and CDR2 YFSETQ.